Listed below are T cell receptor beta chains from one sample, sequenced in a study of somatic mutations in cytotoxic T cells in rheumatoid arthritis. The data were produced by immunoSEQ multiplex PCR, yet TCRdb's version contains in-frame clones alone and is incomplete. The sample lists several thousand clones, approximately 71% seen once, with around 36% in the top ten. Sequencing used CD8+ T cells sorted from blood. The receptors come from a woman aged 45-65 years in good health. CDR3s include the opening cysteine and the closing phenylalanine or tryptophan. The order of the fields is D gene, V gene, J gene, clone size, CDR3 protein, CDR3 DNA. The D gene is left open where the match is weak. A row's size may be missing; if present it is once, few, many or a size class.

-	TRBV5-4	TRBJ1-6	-	CASSLGHLSSYNSPLHF	TGTGCCAGCAGCTTGGGACATCTGAGCTCCTATAATTCACCCCTCCACTTT
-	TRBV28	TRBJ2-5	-	CATEVQGEETQYF	TGTGCCACGGAAGTACAGGGCGAAGAGACCCAGTACTTC
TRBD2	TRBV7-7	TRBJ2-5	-	CASSATSGDKETQYF	TGTGCTAGCAGCGCAACTAGCGGGGATAAAGAGACCCAGTACTTC
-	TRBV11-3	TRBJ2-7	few	CASSPDSSYEQYF	TGTGCCAGCAGCCCGGACAGTTCCTACGAGCAGTACTTC
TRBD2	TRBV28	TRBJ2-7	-	CASSPQTHSGGSVIGVYEQYF	TGTGCCAGCAGTCCCCAAACCCATAGCGGGGGGTCCGTAATTGGTGTATACGAGCAGTACTTC
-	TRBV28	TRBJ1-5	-	CASSLTGSNQPQHF	TGTGCCAGCAGTTTAACAGGTAGCAATCAGCCCCAGCATTTT
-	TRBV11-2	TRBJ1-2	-	CASSPAGDNGYTF	TGTGCCAGCAGCCCAGCAGGGGACAATGGCTACACCTTC
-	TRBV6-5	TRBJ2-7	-	CASSPSSGHEQYF	TGTGCCAGCAGCCCCTCGAGCGGTCACGAGCAGTACTTC
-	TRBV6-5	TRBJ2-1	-	CASSYGVGGYNEQFF	TGTGCCAGCAGTTACGGCGTAGGAGGTTACAATGAGCAGTTCTTC
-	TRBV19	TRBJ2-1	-	CASSIMGGGYNEQFF	TGTGCCAGTAGTATTATGGGTGGAGGGTACAATGAGCAGTTCTTC
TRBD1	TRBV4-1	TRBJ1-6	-	CASSQVPTGDVGSPLHF	TGCGCCAGCAGCCAAGTCCCGACAGGGGATGTCGGTTCACCCCTCCACTTT
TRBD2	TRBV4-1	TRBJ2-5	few	CASSRTSGGVQETQYF	TGCGCCAGCAGCCGAACTAGCGGGGGGGTTCAAGAGACCCAGTACTTC
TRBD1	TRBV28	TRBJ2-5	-	CATWTGEGEETQYF	TGTGCCACCTGGACAGGGGAAGGAGAAGAGACCCAGTACTTC
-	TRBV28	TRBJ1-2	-	CASSLLDWNYGYTF	TGTGCCAGCAGTTTACTGGACTGGAACTATGGCTACACCTTC
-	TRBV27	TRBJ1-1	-	CASRSRPGDTEAFF	TGTGCCAGCAGATCCAGGCCCGGGGACACTGAAGCTTTCTTT
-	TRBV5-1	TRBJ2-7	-	CASSFTGSHEQYF	TGCGCCAGCAGCTTCACAGGGTCCCACGAGCAGTACTTC
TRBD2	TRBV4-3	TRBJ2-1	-	CASSQELRGAYNEQFF	TGCGCCAGCAGCCAAGAGTTGCGGGGGGCCTACAATGAGCAGTTCTTC
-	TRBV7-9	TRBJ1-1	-	CASILGSEAFF	TGTGCCAGCATCCTGGGCTCTGAAGCTTTCTTT
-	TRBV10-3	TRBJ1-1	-	CATGEGEMNTEAFF	TGTGCCACGGGCGAGGGGGAGATGAACACTGAAGCTTTCTTT
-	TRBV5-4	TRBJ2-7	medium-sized	CASSLAWTASEQYF	TGTGCCAGCAGCTTGGCCTGGACAGCTAGCGAGCAGTACTTC
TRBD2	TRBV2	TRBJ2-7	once	CASSQGTNYEQYF	TGTGCCAGCAGTCAAGGGACTAACTACGAGCAGTACTTC
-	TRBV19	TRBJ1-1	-	CASTPGDKAFF	TGTGCCAGTACCCCCGGGGACAAAGCTTTCTTT
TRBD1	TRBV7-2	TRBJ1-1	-	CASSSRTGYDHTEAFF	TGTGCCAGCAGCTCTCGGACAGGCTATGACCACACTGAAGCTTTCTTT
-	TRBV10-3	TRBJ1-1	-	CAISESLQANTEAFF	TGTGCCATCAGTGAGTCTCTACAGGCCAACACTGAAGCTTTCTTT
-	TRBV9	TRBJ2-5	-	CASSVNDYPETQYF	TGTGCCAGCAGCGTTAATGACTACCCGGAGACCCAGTACTTC
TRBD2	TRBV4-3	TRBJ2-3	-	CASSQDGGATDTQYF	TGCGCCAGCAGCCAAGACGGGGGGGCTACAGATACGCAGTATTTT
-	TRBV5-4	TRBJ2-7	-	CASSLGHYEQYF	TGTGCCAGCAGCTTGGGACACTACGAGCAGTACTTC
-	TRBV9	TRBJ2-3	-	CASSVGALRTTDTQYF	TGTGCCAGCAGCGTAGGAGCCCTAAGAACCACAGATACGCAGTATTTT
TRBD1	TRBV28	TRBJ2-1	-	CASETGQAINEQFF	TGTGCCAGCGAAACGGGACAGGCAATAAATGAGCAGTTCTTC
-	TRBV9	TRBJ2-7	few	CASSPSATLYEQYF	TGTGCCAGCAGCCCAAGCGCGACCCTCTACGAGCAGTACTTC
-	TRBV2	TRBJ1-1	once	CASSHEGPTGTEAFF	TGTGCCAGCAGCCACGAGGGCCCGACAGGCACTGAAGCTTTCTTT
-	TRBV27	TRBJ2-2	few	CASSLGQANTGELFF	TGTGCCAGCAGTTTGGGGCAGGCGAACACCGGGGAGCTGTTTTTT
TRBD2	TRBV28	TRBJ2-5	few	CASSSTSGGAGETQYF	TGTGCCAGCAGTTCGACTAGCGGGGGGGCGGGGGAGACCCAGTACTTC
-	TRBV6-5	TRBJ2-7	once	CASRDSSSYEQYF	TGTGCCAGCAGGGACAGCTCCTCCTACGAGCAGTACTTC
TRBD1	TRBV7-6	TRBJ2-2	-	CASSPLTGANTGELFF	TGTGCCAGCAGCCCACTCACAGGGGCCAACACCGGGGAGCTGTTTTTT
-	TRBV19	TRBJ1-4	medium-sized	CASTNRATNEKLFF	TGTGCCAGCACAAACAGAGCAACTAATGAAAAACTGTTTTTT
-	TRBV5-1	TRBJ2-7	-	CASSYSGSFNSEQYF	TGCGCCAGCAGCTATTCAGGGTCGTTCAATAGCGAGCAGTACTTC
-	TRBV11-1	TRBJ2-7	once	CASSLESDRFYEQYF	TGTGCCAGCAGCTTAGAGTCCGACAGGTTCTACGAGCAGTACTTC
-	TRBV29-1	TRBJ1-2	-	CSVRFPGALPNYGYTF	TGCAGCGTTAGGTTCCCAGGGGCTTTACCTAACTATGGCTACACCTTC
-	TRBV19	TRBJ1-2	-	CASSILTASRYGYTF	TGTGCCAGTAGTATCTTGACAGCCTCAAGGTATGGCTACACCTTC
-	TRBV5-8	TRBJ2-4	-	CASSLSLEAKNIQYF	TGTGCCAGCAGCTTGTCACTAGAAGCCAAAAACATTCAGTACTTC
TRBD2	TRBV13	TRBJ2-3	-	CASSLAGGDTQYF	TGTGCCAGCAGCTTAGCGGGGGGGGATACGCAGTATTTT
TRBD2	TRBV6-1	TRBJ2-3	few	CASSESSGGADTQYF	TGTGCCAGCAGTGAATCGAGCGGGGGGGCAGATACGCAGTATTTT
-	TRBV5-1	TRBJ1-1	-	CASSSNPDPGLNTEAFF	TGCGCCAGCAGCTCTAATCCGGACCCAGGGTTGAACACTGAAGCTTTCTTT
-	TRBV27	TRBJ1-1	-	CASSLTAGAEAFF	TGTGCCAGCAGTTTAACGGCAGGGGCTGAAGCTTTCTTT
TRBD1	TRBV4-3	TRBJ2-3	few	CASSQDLTGDTDTQYF	TGCGCCAGCAGCCAAGATCTCACAGGGGATACAGATACGCAGTATTTT
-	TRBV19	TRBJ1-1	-	CASSIWPGTEAFF	TGTGCCAGTAGTATATGGCCGGGGACTGAAGCTTTCTTT
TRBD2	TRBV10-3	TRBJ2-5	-	CAIRGTSAQETQYF	TGTGCCATCAGGGGGACTAGCGCACAAGAGACCCAGTACTTC
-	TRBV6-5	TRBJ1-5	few	CASSLSQGIQPQHF	TGTGCCAGCAGTTTATCACAGGGTATTCAGCCCCAGCATTTT
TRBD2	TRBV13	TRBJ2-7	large	CASSTTSGGTYEQYF	TGTGCCAGCAGCACAACTAGCGGGGGTACCTACGAGCAGTACTTC
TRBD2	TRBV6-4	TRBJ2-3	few	CASSYSNLAGGTDTQYF	TGTGCCAGCAGTTACTCGAATCTCGCGGGAGGCACAGATACGCAGTATTTT
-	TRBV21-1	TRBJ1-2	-	CASSKLRDRGDYNYGYTF	TGTGCCAGCAGCAAACTCCGGGACAGGGGGGATTATAACTATGGCTACACCTTC
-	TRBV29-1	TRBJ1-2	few	CSVEGTSANYGYTF	TGCAGCGTTGAGGGGACAAGTGCTAACTATGGCTACACCTTC
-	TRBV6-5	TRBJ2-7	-	CASGVGNEQYF	TGTGCCAGCGGAGTCGGCAACGAGCAGTACTTC
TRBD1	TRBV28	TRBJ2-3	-	CASSLGTGDTDTQYF	TGTGCCAGCAGTTTAGGGACAGGGGACACAGATACGCAGTATTTT
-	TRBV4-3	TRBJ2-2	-	CASSQDINTNTGELFF	TGCGCCAGCAGCCAAGATATTAACACCAACACCGGGGAGCTGTTTTTT
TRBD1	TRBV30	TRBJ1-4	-	CAWSVRGQGLEKLFF	TGTGCCTGGAGTGTACGGGGACAGGGTTTGGAAAAACTGTTTTTT